These 10 T cell receptor beta chains came from one sample sequenced in a study of early T cells in non-severe SARS-CoV-2 infection (dated by TCRdb to about 2021). The library relied on 5' RACE. The sample was run on a NextSeq 500. In TCRdb, the public reads were trimmed at Q25 with fastp and aligned with MiXCR, with productive beta chains retained. Merged by CDR3 protein, the rows form single entries marked with the most common genes and DNA. The sample contains fewer than 30,000 distinct CDR3 sequences, more than 4.5% of them found a single time. Of the sample, 4% is held by the ten largest clones. The sequencing input was whole blood. The origin of the receptors is an adult who was a healthcare worker with PCR-confirmed SARS-CoV-2 infection or an uninfected control (not recorded which).

This clonotype was seen repeatedly, ten times or more. V and J are TRBV14 and TRBJ2-1; 8 nucleotides match TRBD1. The V gene end was trimmed by 0 bases and the J gene end by 6 bases; junction bases not matched to a gene: 10. The CDR3 contains 17 residues. CDR1 and CDR2 (germline): SGHDN, FVKESK. The CDR3 spells CASSQEDRGPLRNEQFF. The CDR3, as DNA: TGTGCCAGCAGCCAAGAAGACAGGGGCCCTCTACGCAATGAGCAGTTCTTC.

In its sample, this clonotype was seen a few times. The chain uses TRBV4-2 and TRBJ2-5; 14 nucleotides agree with TRBD2. After removal of 4 bases from V and 5 bases from J, the junction contained 9 bases not matched to a gene. The CDR3 loop spans 17 amino acids. Germline V gene sequence: CDR1 LGHNA, CDR2 YNFKEQ. The CDR3, as DNA: TGTGCCAGCAGCCCGGGACTAGCGGGGGCTACCGAGGAGACCCAGTACTTC. This sequence encodes CASSPGLAGATEETQYF.

This clonotype has a count of ten or more. V gene TRBV7-2 combines with J gene TRBJ2-7; 8 nucleotides align to TRBD2. With V trimmed by 5 bases and J by 7 bases, 13 bases remained unmatched. The CDR3 is 15 residues long. The germline CDR1 and CDR2 sequences are SGHTA and FQGNSA. The CDR3: CASSGQRGTQGEQYF. In DNA, the CDR3 is TGTGCCAGCAGCGGGCAGCGGGGGACCCAGGGGGAGCAGTACTTC.

The chain uses TRBV11-2 and TRBJ2-5; D possibly corresponds to TRBD1 (6 bases). The CDR3 sequence is 16 residues long. The V gene's germline CDR1 is SGHAT and CDR2 FQNNGV. The V gene lost 5 bases and the J gene lost 3 bases, with 19 bases spanning the gap. The CDR3 loop is CASSARSWAGEETQYF. CDR3 coding DNA: TGTGCCAGCAGCGCCCGGTCGTGGGCAGGGGAAGAGACCCAGTACTTC.

This clonotype was observed many times. As DNA, the CDR3 is TGTGCCAGCAGCCAAGAACGAGGGGACGAGCAGTACTTC. Amino acid sequence: CASSQERGDEQYF. The rearrangement uses TRBV4-2 and TRBJ2-7; perhaps D is TRBD1 or TRBD2 (5 bases each). CDR1 is LGHNA and CDR2 is YNFKEQ in the germline V gene. V was trimmed by 0 bases and J by 5 bases, leaving 8 bases between them. The CDR3 length is 13 residues.

This clonotype was counted ten times or more. The chain uses TRBV19 and TRBJ2-7, with 10 bases matching TRBD1. Germline V lookup: CDR1 LNHDA, CDR2 SQIVND (reference sequence). J lost 2 bases, V lost 4 bases, and 5 bases had no gene match. The CDR3 spans 15 residues. The CDR3 DNA reads as TGTGCCAGTAGTACAACCGGGACAGGGGCCTACGAGCAGTACTTC. Amino acid sequence: CASSTTGTGAYEQYF.

This clonotype has a count of ten or more. This chain connects TRBV10-3 to TRBJ2-2, with D possibly matching TRBD1 (6 bases). The CDR3 covers 12 residues. The V and J ends lost 8 bases and 6 bases respectively, with 10 bases between them. Germline V lookup: CDR1 ENHRY, CDR2 SYGVKD. CDR3 loop: CAIGQGSGELFF. The CDR3 nucleotides read TGTGCCATCGGCCAGGGGTCCGGGGAGCTGTTTTTT.

This clonotype was counted many times. The gene calls are TRBV7-2 and TRBJ1-1; possible D gene TRBD1, 6 bases. The CDR3 has 15 residues. Looked up from germline, CDR1 is SGHTA and CDR2 is FQGNSA. The germline V and J ends were trimmed by 1 base and 0 bases, with 9 bases remaining between them. The CDR3, as DNA: TGTGCCAGCAGCTTAGGAGACAGGCTGAACACTGAAGCTTTCTTT. It encodes CASSLGDRLNTEAFF.

This clonotype was recorded at least ten times. The chain combines TRBV20-1 with TRBJ2-6; no clear D. This CDR3 has 13 amino acids. With 3 bases removed from V and 2 bases from J, the gap between germline ends came to 5 bases. Germline CDR1 DFQATT, CDR2 SNEGSKA (reference sequence). The CDR3: CSASRPGANVLTF. CDR3 sequence (DNA): TGCAGTGCTAGCCGGCCTGGGGCCAACGTCCTGACTTTC.

J is TRBJ2-1 and V is TRBV7-3, with unresolved D. The CDR3 runs 13 residues. Germline-derived CDR1 and CDR2 are SGHTA and FQGTGA. The ends were cut back, 5 bases at V and 3 bases at J, with 8 bases in the middle. CDR3 nucleotide sequence: TGTGCCAGCAGCCCCGCTCTCTACAATGAGCAGTTCTTC. Amino acids: CASSPALYNEQFF.